This T cell receptor beta chain was observed in a study of blood T cell repertoires in COVID-19. Turning to the study itself: T cells, B-cell-depleted T cells, or PBMCs provided the cDNA or gDNA that served as material.

With V trimmed by 6 bases and J by 5 bases, 9 bases remained unmatched. The CDR3 totals 14 residues. Germline lookup yields CDR1 MNHEY and CDR2 SVGAGI. Per the authors' pipeline: Estimation of nucleated cell counts was performed using reference gene primer amplification. Some clones are missing from TCRdb's copy, which holds only in-frame ones; the method was immunoSEQ multiplex PCR. V and J calls and clone size come straight from that table; D and trimming were deduced from the DNA. The repertoire includes over 200,000 clones, nearly 90% of them detected once, and 0.65% to 0.8% sits in the top ten. Material: peripheral blood. The sequence came from a human donor in a cohort sampled during active COVID-19. This chain joins TRBV6-5 and TRBJ2-7; 8 bases map to TRBD1. The CDR3 protein is CASRTGSGGNEQYF. The CDR3 DNA sequence: TGTGCCAGCAGGACCGGGTCAGGGGGCAACGAGCAGTACTTC.